This TCR beta chain was sequenced during a study of regulatory T cells in long-lasting Graves disease. Libraries of TCR beta came from iRepertoire HTBI primers plus Arm-PCR of CDR3 regions. TCRdb reanalysed the multiplex PCR reads using MiXCR and keeps one entry per CDR3 protein. The repertoire holds about 560,000 distinct CDR3 sequences, about 16% seen once, with about 12% in the top ten. The CDR3 loop spans 15 amino acids. With V trimmed by 5 bases and J by 6 bases, 13 bases remained unmatched. The germline V gene has CDR1 LNHDA and CDR2 SQIVND (reference sequence). Time point specified: newly diagnosed GD, antithyroid drugs for less than 3 months. The TCR library was prepared using RNA isolated from PBMCs. The same specimen was also included in a second study, on T cells in Graves' hyperthyroidism and ophthalmopathy.

The source is a young man with Graves disease. The sequences come from peripheral blood mononuclear cells (PBMCs), collected at new diagnosis, from a patient treated with antithyroid drugs. The chain combines TRBV19 with TRBJ2-7; 7 bases are a match to TRBD1. As DNA, the CDR3 is TGTGCCAGTAGTCCTCCGGGACAGTCATGGGGCGAGCAGTACTTC. Translation gives CASSPPGQSWGEQYF.